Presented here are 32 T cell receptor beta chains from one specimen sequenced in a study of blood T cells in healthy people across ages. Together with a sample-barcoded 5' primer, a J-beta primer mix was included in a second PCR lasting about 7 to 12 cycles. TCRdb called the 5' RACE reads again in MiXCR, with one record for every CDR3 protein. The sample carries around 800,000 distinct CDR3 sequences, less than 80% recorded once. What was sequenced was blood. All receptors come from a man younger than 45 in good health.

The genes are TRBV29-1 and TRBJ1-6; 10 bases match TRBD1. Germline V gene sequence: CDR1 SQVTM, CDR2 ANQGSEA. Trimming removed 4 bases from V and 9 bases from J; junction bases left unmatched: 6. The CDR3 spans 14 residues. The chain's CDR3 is CSVGETGGTSPLHF. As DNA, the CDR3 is TGCAGCGTTGGGGAGACAGGGGGCACTTCACCCCTCCACTTT.

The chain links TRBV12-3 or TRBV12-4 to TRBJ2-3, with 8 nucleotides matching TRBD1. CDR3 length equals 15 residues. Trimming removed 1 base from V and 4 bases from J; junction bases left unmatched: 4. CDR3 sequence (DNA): TGTGCCAGCAGTTTAGGGACAGGGTTGTCAGATACGCAGTATTTT. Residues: CASSLGTGLSDTQYF.

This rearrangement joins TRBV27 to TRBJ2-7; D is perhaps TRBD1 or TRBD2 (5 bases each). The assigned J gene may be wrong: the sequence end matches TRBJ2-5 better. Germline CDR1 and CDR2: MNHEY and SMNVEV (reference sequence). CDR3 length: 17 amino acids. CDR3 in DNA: TGTGCCAGCAGTTTATATGGCAGGCAGGGCGGGTTAGAGACCCAGTACTTC. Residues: CASSLYGRQGGLETQYF.

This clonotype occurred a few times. CDR3 in amino acids: CASTMIGTSRAANYEQYF. Written as DNA, the CDR3 is TGTGCCAGCACCATGATCGGAACTTCGAGGGCAGCGAACTACGAGCAGTACTTC. This chain uses TRBV25-1 with TRBJ2-7; D perhaps matches TRBD2 (5 bases). V gave up 7 bases and J gave up 3 bases, with 28 bases separating them. The germline CDR1 and CDR2 sequences are MGHDK and SYGVNS. CDR3 size: 18 residues.

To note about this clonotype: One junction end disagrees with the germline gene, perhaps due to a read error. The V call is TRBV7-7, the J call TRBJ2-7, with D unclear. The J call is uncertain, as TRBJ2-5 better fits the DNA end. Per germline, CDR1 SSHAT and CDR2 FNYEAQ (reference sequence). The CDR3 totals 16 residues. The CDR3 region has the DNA TGTGCTAGCAGCCAAAATGATCGGGCCTCCTTTGGGACCCAGTACTTC. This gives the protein CASSQNDRASFGTQYF.

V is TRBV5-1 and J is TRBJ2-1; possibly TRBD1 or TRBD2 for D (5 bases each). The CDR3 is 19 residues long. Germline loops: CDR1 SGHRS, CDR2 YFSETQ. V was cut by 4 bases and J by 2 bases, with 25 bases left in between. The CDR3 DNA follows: TGCGCCAGCAGCGCAACCGGGACCACAATACTTAGGGCCTACAATGAGCAGTTCTTC. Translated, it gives CASSATGTTILRAYNEQFF.

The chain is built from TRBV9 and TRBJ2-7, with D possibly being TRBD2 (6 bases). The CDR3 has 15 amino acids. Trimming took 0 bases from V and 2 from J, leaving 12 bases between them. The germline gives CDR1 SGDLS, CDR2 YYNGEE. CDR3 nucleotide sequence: TGTGCCAGCAGCGTAGGTGGGCGCGGGGCCTACGAGCAGTACTTC. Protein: CASSVGGRGAYEQYF.

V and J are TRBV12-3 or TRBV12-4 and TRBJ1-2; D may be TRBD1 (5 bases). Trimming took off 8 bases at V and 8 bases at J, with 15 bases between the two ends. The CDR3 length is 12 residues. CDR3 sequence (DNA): TGTGCCAGCTACGCGGGGGGGAACGGCTACACCTTC. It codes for CASYAGGNGYTF.

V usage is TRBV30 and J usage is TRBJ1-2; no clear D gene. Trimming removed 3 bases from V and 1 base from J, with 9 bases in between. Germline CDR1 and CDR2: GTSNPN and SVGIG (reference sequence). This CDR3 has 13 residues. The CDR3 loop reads CAWSVDLNYGYTF. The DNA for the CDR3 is TGTGCCTGGAGCGTGGACCTTAACTATGGCTACACCTTC.

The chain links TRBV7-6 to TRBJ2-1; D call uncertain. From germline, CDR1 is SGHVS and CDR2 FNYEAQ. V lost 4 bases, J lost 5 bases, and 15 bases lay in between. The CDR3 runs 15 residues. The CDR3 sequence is CASSSGDRHDNEQFF. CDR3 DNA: TGTGCCAGCAGCTCCGGCGATCGGCACGACAATGAGCAGTTCTTC.

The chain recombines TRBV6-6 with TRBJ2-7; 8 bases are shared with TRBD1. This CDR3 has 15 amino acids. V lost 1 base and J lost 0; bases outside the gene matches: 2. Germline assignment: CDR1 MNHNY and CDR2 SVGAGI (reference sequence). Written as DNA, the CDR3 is TGTGCCAGCAGTTACTACCAGGGGGCCTCCTACGAGCAGTACTTC. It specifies CASSYYQGASYEQYF.

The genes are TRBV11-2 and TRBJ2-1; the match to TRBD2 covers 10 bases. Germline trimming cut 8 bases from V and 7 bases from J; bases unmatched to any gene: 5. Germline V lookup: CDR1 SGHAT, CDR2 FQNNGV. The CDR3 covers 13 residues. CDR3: CASGAGGLNEQFF. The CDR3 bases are TGTGCCAGCGGAGCGGGGGGGCTTAATGAGCAGTTCTTC. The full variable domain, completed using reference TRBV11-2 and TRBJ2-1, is EAGVAQSPRYKIIEKRQSVAFWCNPISGHATLYWYQQILGQGPKLLIQFQNNGVVDDSQLPKDRFSAERLKGVDSTLKIQPAKLEDSAVYLCASGAGGLNEQFFGPGTRLTVL.

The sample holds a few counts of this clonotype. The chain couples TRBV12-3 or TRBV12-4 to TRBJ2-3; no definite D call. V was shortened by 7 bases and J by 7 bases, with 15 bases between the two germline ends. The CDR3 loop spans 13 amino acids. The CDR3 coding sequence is TGTGCCAGCAAAGAGGTGCTTACTAATACGCAGTATTTT. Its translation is CASKEVLTNTQYF.

CDR3 protein: CASTGRETYEQYF. The CDR3 nucleotides read TGTGCCAGCACGGGACGGGAGACCTACGAGCAGTACTTC. The J gene is TRBJ2-7, the V gene TRBV7-9, with D tentatively TRBD2 (6 bases). Trimming shortened V by 7 bases and J by 2 bases, and 12 bases separated the two germline ends. The CDR3 sequence is 13 residues long. Germline-derived CDR1 and CDR2 are SEHNR and FQNEAQ (reference sequence).

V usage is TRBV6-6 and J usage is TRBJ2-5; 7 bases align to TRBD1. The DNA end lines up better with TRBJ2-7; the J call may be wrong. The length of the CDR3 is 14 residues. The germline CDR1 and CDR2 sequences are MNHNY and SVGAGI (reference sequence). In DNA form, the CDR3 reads TGTGCCAGCAGTCCAGGGACAGTTCCCTCCGAGCAGTACTTC. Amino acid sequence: CASSPGTVPSEQYF.

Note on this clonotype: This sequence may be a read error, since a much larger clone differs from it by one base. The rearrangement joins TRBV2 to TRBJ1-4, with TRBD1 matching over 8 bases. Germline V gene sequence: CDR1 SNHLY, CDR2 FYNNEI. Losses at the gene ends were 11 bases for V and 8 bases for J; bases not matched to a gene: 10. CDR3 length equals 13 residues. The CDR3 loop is CAGLRGQGEKLFF. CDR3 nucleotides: TGTGCCGGTCTTCGAGGACAGGGAGAAAAACTGTTTTTT.

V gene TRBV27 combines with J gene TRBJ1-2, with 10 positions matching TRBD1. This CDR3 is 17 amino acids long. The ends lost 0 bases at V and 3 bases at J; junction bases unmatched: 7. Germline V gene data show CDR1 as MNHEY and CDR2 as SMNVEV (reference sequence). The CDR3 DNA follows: TGTGCCAGCAGTTTATCGACAGGGGGCAGGGGATACTATGGCTACACCTTC. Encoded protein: CASSLSTGGRGYYGYTF.

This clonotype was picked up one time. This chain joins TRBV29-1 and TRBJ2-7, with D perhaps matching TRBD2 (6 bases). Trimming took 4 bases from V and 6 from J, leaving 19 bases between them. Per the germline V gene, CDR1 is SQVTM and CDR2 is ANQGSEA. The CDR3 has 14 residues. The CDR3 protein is CSVGIYPGGPEQYF. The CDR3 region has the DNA TGCAGCGTTGGGATTTACCCAGGAGGGCCCGAGCAGTACTTC.

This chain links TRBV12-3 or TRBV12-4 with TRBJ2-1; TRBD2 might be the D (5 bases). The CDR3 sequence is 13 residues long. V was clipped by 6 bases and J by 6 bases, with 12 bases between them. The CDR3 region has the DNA TGTGCCAGCAGCCACGGACTGTCCAATGAGCAGTTCTTC. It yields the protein CASSHGLSNEQFF.

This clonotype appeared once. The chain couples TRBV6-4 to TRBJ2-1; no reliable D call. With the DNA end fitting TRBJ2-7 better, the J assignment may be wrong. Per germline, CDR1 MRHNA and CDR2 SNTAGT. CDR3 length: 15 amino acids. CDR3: CASSADPDSYNEQYF. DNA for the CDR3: TGTGCCAGCAGTGCGGACCCAGACTCCTACAATGAGCAGTACTTC.

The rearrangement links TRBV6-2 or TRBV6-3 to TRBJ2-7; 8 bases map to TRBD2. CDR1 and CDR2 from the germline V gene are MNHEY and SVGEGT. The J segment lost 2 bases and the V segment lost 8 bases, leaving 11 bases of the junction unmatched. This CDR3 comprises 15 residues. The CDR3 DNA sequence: TGTGCCAGCCGTCCCTCCGGGACTAGGACCTACGAGCAGTACTTC. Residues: CASRPSGTRTYEQYF.

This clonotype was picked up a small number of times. The CDR3 region has the DNA TGTGCCAGCAGCTTAGGAAGCGGGGCCTACGAGCAGTACTTC. As protein: CASSLGSGAYEQYF. This chain uses TRBV7-2 with TRBJ2-7; TRBD2 agrees at 7 bases. The trim removed 1 base at V and 2 bases at J, leaving 2 bases unmatched. CDR3 length: 14 residues. The germline V gene encodes CDR1 SGHTA and CDR2 FQGNSA.

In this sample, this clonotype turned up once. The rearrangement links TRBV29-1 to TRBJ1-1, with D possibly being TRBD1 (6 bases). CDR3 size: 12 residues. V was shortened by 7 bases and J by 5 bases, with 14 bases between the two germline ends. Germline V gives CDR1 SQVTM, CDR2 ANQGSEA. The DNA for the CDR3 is TGCAGCGACCTAGGGGGGGGGACTGAAGCTTTCTTT. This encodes CSDLGGGTEAFF.

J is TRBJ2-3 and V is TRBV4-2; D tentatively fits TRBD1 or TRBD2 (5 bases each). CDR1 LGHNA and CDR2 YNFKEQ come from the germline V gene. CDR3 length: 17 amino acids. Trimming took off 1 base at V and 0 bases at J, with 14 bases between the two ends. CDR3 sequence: CASSQGPIGASTDTQYF. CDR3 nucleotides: TGTGCCAGCAGCCAAGGGCCCATCGGGGCTAGCACAGATACGCAGTATTTT.

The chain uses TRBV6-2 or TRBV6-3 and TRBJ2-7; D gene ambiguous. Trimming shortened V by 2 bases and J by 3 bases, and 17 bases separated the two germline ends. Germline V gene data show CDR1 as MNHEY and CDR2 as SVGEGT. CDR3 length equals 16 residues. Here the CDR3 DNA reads TGTGCCAGCAGTTACCCTTGGGTGGAGAAGTTCTACGAGCAGTACTTC. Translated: CASSYPWVEKFYEQYF.

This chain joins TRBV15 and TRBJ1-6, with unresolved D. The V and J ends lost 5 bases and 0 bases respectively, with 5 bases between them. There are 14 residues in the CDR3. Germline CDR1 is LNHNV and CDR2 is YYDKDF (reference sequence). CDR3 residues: CATSGSSYNSPLHF. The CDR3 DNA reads TGTGCCACCAGCGGGAGCTCCTATAATTCACCCCTCCACTTT.

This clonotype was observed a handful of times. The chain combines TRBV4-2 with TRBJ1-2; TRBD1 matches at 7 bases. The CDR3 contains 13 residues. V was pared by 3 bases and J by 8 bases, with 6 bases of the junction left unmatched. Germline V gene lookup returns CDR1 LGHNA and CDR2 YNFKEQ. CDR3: CASSHTTGKGYTF. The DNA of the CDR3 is TGTGCCAGCAGCCACACGACAGGGAAGGGCTACACCTTC.

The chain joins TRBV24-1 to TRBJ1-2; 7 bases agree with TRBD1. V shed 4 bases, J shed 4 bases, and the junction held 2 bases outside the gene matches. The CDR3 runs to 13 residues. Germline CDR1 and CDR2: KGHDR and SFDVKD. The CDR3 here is CATSDDRVYGYTF. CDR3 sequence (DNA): TGTGCCACCAGTGACGACAGGGTCTATGGCTACACCTTC.

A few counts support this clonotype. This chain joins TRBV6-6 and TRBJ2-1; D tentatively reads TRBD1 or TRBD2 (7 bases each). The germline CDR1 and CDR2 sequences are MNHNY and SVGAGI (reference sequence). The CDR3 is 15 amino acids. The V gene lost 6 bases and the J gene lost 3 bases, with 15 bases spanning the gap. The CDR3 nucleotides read TGTGCCAGCAGACCTACAGGGGAGGGCTACAATGAGCAGTTCTTC. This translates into CASRPTGEGYNEQFF.

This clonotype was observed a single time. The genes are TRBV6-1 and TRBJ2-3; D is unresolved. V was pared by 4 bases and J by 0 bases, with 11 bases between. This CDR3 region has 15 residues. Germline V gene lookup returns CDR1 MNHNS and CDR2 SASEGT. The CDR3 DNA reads TGTGCCAGCAGTGTCGGCCATAGTAGCACAGATACGCAGTATTTT. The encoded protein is CASSVGHSSTDTQYF.

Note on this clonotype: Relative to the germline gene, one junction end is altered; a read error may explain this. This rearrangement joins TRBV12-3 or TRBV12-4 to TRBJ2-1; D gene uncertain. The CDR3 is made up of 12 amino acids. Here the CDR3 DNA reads TGTGCCAGCATGGCGGAGTACAATGTGCAGTTCTTC. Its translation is CASMAEYNVQFF.

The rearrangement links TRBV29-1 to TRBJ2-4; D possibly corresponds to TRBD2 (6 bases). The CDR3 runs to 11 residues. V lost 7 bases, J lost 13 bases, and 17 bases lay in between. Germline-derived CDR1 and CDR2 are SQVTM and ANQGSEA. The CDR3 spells CSGEGRREQYF. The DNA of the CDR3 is TGCAGCGGTGAGGGCAGGAGGGAGCAGTACTTC.